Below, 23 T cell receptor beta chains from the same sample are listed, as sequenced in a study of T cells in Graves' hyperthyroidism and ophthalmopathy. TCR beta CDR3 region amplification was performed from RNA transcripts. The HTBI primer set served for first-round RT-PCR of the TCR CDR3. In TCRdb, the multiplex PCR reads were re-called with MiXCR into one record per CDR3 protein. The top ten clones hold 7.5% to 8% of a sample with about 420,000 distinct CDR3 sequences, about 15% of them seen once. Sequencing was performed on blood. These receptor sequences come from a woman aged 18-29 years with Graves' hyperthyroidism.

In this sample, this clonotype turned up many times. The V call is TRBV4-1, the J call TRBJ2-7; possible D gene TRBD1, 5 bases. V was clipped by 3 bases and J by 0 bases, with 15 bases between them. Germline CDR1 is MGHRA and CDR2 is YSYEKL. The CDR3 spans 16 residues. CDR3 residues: CASSHRATGPSYEQYF. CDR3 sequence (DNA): TGCGCCAGCAGCCACAGGGCTACAGGCCCCTCCTACGAGCAGTACTTC.

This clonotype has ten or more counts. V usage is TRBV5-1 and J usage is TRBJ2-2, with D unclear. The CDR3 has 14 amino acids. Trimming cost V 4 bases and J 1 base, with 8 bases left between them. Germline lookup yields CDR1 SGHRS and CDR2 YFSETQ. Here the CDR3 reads CASSTTQNTGELFF. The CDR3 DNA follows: TGCGCCAGCAGCACGACACAGAACACCGGGGAGCTGTTTTTT.

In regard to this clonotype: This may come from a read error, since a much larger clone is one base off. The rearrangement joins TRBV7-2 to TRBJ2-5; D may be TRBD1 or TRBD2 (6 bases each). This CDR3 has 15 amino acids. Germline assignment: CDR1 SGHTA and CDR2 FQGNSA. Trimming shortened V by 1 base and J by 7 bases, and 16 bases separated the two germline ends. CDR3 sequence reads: CASSLGWGAGGTQYF. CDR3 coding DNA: TGTGCCAGCAGCTTAGGGTGGGGGGCCGGGGGGACCCAGTACTTC. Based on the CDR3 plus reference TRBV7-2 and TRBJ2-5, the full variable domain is GAGVSQSPSNKVTEKGKDVELRCDPISGHTALYWYRQSLGQGLEFLIYFQGNSAPDKSGLPSDRFSAERTGGSVSTLTIQRTQQEDSAVYLCASSLGWGAGGTQYFGPGTRLLVL.

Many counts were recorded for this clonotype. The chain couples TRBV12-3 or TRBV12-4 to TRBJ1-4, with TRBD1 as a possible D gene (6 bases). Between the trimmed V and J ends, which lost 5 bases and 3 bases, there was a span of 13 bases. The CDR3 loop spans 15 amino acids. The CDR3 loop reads CASSRQGQANEKLFF. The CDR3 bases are TGTGCCAGCAGTCGTCAGGGGCAGGCTAATGAAAAACTGTTTTTT.

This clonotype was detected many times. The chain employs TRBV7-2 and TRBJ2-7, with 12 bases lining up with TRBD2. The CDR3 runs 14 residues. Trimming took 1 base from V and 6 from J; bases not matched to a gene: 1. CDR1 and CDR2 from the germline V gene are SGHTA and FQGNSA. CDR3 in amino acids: CASSLGTSGTEQYF. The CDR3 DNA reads TGTGCCAGCAGCTTAGGGACTAGCGGGACCGAGCAGTACTTC. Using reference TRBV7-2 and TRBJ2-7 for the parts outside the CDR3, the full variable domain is GAGVSQSPSNKVTEKGKDVELRCDPISGHTALYWYRQSLGQGLEFLIYFQGNSAPDKSGLPSDRFSAERTGGSVSTLTIQRTQQEDSAVYLCASSLGTSGTEQYFGPGTRLTVT.

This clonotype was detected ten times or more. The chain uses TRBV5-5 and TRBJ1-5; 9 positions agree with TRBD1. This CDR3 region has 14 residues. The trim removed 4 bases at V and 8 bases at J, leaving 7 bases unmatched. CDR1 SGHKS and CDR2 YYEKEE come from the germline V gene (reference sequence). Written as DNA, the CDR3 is TGTGCCAGCAGCGGTGACAGGGGGAAAGAGCCCCAGCATTTT. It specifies CASSGDRGKEPQHF.

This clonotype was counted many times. CDR3 in DNA: TGTGCCAGCAGTGAAGCGGCCGGGACAGGGGGGGCGGATACGCAGTATTTT. Residues: CASSEAAGTGGADTQYF. The chain joins TRBV6-1 to TRBJ2-3; 11 bases agree with TRBD1. This CDR3 comprises 17 residues. The J segment lost 6 bases and the V segment lost 0 bases, leaving 8 bases of the junction unmatched. Germline lookup yields CDR1 MNHNS and CDR2 SASEGT.

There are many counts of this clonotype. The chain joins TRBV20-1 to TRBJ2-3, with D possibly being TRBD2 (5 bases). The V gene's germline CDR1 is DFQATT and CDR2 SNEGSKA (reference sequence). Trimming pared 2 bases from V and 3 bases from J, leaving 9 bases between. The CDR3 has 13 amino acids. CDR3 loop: CSARFGETDTQYF. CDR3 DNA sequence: TGCAGTGCTAGATTCGGGGAGACAGATACGCAGTATTTT.

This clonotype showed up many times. CDR3: CASSASGGYYTF. The CDR3 DNA reads TGTGCCAGCAGTGCCTCAGGGGGCTACTACACCTTC. The rearrangement uses TRBV6-1 and TRBJ1-2; 8 nucleotides align to TRBD1. V gave up 4 bases and J gave up 10 bases; unmatched junction bases: 5. Germline V gene data show CDR1 as MNHNS and CDR2 as SASEGT. The CDR3 extends over 12 amino acids.

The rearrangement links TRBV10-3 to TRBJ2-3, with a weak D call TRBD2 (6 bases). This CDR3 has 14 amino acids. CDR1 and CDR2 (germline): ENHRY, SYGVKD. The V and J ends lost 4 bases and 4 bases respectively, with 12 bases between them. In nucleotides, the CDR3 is TGTGCCATCAGTGGCCGCAGGGACTCAGATACGCAGTATTTT. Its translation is CAISGRRDSDTQYF.

DNA for the CDR3: TGTGCTAGTGGTTTGAGAACAGATCACTACGAGCAGTACTTC. Its translation is CASGLRTDHYEQYF. The chain has TRBV12-5 and TRBJ2-7; D is uncertain. V lost 2 bases to trimming and J lost 3 bases, with 11 bases between them. Looked up from germline, CDR1 is LGHNT and CDR2 is FRNRAP. CDR3 length equals 14 residues.

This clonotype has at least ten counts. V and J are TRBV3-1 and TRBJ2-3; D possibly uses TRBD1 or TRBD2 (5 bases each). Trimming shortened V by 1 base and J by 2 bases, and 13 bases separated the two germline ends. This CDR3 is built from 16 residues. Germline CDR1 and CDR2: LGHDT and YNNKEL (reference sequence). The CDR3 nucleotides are TGTGCCAGCAGCCAAGGTTGGGGGACGAACACAGATACGCAGTATTTT. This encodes CASSQGWGTNTDTQYF.

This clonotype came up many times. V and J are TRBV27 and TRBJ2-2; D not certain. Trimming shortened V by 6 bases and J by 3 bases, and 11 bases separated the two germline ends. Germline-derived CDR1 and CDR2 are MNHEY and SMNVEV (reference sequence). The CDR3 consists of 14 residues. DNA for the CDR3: TGTGCCAGCAGCCCTTGGCGGTACACCGGGGAGCTGTTTTTT. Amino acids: CASSPWRYTGELFF.

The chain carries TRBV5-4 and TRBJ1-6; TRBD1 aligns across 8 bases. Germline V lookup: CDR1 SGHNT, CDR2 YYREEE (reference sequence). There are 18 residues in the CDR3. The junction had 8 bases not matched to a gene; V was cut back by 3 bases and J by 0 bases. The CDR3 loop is CASSSPTGASSYNSPLHF. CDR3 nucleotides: TGTGCCAGCAGCTCCCCGACAGGGGCTAGCTCCTATAATTCACCCCTCCACTTT.

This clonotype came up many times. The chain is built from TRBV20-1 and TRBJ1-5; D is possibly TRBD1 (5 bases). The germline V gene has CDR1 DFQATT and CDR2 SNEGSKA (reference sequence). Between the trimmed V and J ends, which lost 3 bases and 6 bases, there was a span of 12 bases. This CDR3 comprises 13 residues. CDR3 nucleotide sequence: TGCAGTGCTAGTCCAGGGCCTTTTCAGCCCCAGCATTTT. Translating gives CSASPGPFQPQHF.

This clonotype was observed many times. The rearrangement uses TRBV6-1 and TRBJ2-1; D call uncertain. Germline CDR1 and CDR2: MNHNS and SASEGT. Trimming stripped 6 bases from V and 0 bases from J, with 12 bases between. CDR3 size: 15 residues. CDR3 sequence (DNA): TGTGCCAGCAGAGTGAAGATGAGCTCCTACAATGAGCAGTTCTTC. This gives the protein CASRVKMSSYNEQFF.

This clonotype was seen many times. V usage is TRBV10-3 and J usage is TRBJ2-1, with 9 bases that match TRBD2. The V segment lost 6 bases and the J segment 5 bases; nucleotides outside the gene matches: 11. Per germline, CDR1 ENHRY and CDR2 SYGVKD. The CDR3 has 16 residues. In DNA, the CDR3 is TGTGCCATCAGCGCCCGACTAGCGGAGAACGACAATGAGCAGTTCTTC. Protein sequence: CAISARLAENDNEQFF.

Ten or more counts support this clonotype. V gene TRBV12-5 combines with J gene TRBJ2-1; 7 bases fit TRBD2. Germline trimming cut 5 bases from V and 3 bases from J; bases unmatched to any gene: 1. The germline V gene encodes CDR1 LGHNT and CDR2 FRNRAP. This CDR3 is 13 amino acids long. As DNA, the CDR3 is TGTGCTAGTGGTCGGGACTACTACAATGAGCAGTTCTTC. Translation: CASGRDYYNEQFF. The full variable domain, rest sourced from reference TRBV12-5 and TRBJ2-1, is DARVTQTPRHKVTEMGQEVTMRCQPILGHNTVFWYRQTMMQGLELLAYFRNRAPLDDSGMPKDRFSAEMPDATLATLKIQPSEPRDSAVYFCASGRDYYNEQFFGPGTRLTVL.

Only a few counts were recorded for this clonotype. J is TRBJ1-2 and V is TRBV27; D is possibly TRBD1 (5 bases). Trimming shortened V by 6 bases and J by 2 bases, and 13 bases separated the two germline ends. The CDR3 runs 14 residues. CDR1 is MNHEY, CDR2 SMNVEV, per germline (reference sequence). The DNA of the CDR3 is TGTGCCAGCAGCCCGGAATGGGGGAACTATGGCTACACCTTC. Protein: CASSPEWGNYGYTF.

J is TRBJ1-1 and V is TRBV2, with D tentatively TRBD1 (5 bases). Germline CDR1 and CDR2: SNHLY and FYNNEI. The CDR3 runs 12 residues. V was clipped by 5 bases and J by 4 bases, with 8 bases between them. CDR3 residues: CASSRQSTEAFF. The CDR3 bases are TGTGCCAGCAGTAGACAGTCCACTGAAGCTTTCTTT.

CDR3 loop: CASSLTAGLSYEQYF. The CDR3 bases are TGCGCCAGCAGCTTGACGGCGGGGCTATCCTACGAGCAGTACTTC. The chain recombines TRBV5-1 with TRBJ2-7; D is perhaps TRBD2 (6 bases). The CDR3 spans 15 residues. Germline CDR1 and CDR2: SGHRS and YFSETQ. V was pared by 1 base and J by 1 base, with 12 bases between. Full variable domain (rest looked up from reference TRBV5-1 and TRBJ2-7): KAGVTQTPRYLIKTRGQQVTLSCSPISGHRSVSWYQQTPGQGLQFLFEYFSETQRNKGNFPGRFSGRQFSNSRSEMNVSTLELGDSALYLCASSLTAGLSYEQYFGPGTRLTVT.

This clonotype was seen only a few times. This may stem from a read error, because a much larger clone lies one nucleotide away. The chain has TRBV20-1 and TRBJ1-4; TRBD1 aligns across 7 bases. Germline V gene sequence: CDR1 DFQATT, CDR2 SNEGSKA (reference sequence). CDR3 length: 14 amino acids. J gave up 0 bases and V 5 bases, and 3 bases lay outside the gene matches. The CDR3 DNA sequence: TGCAGTGCTCAGGGGACAGCAACTAATGAAAAACTGTTTTTT. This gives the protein CSAQGTATNEKLFF.

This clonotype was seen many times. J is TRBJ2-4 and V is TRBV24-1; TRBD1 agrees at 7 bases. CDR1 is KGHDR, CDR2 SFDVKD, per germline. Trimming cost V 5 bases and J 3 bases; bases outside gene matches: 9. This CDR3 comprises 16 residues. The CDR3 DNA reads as TGTGCCACCAGTGTTGGCAGGGGGTCTGTCAAAAACATTCAGTACTTC. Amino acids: CATSVGRGSVKNIQYF.